The rows below give T cell receptor beta chains drawn from one sample of a study of CD8+ T cells in alopecia areata. The protocol was immunoSEQ multiplex PCR, while the TCRdb copy is restricted to in-frame clones and leaves out a portion. This table holds 170,000 or so clones, about 63% found once. The sequencing used CD4+ T cells sorted from blood, collected at week 0. These receptors originate from a human donor with alopecia areata. Each CDR3 is given with its conserved first and last residue. Expanded clones are given a class, and other clones once, few, many or no size at all.

>TRBV5-6|NA
CASAWGQRSGELFF
>TRBV30|NA
CAWSVLGGAQHF
>TRBV7-8|NA
CASSPRARGSNQPQHF
>TRBV30|NA
CAWGTRMGYEQYF
>TRBV7-2|NA
CASSRDRTNYGYTF
>TRBV29-1|few
CSVRTSGGTDTQYF
>TRBV23-1|once
CASSRTWEQYF
>TRBV5-1|NA
CASRWEGPDTQYF
>TRBV29-1|few
CSVRRTQETQYF
>TRBV29-1|NA
CSALNPLTPLDGYTF
>TRBV29-1|few
CSVGQDTYEQYF
>TRBV6-6|few
CASRKGGSAYGYTF
>TRBV29-1|NA
CSVAYSLGGNTIYF
>TRBV4-1|NA
CASSPILIGGRYEQYF
>TRBV15|NA
CATSREPDRYYEQYF
>TRBV19|few
CASSIGGGRSVNEQFF